Below, one T cell receptor (beta chain) is given with its context. This CDR3 has 15 residues. Germline-derived CDR1 and CDR2 are MNHEY and SMNVEV (reference sequence). V dropped 3 bases and J dropped 6; count of bases not matched to a gene: 7. The sample comes from a study of technical replicates of blood from a handful of donors. Profiled with immunoSEQ multiplex PCR; TCRdb holds only in-frame clones, not every one. The sample lists under 65,000 clones, about 96% seen once, with 0.39% in the top ten. Sequenced input: T cells isolated from PBMCs. The chain carries TRBV27 and TRBJ2-7, with 11 bases that match TRBD1. The sequence was obtained from a human donor in good health. CDR3: CASSFLGQGAPEQYF. The CDR3 nucleotides are TGTGCCAGCAGTTTCCTAGGACAGGGGGCGCCCGAGCAGTACTTC.